What follows are 30 T cell receptor beta chains derived from one specimen sequenced in a study of cytomegalovirus exposure and HLA in healthy donors. The PCR used 60 Vbeta and 13 Jbeta primers. Some clones are missing from TCRdb's copy, which holds only in-frame ones; the method was immunoSEQ multiplex PCR. Of under 200,000 clones listed, about 70% are singletons. The specimen sequenced was PBMCs. These receptors came from a woman younger than 30 in good health and CMV-seropositive.

The chain uses TRBV27 and TRBJ1-1; D is uncertain. This CDR3 has 16 residues. Trimming left V 5 bases short and J 0 bases short, with 16 bases between. Per the germline V gene, CDR1 is MNHEY and CDR2 is SMNVEV (reference sequence). CDR3 residues: CASSLTVLSMNTEAFF. The CDR3 DNA is TGTGCCAGCAGTCTCACAGTGCTCTCCATGAACACTGAAGCTTTCTTT.

This chain uses TRBV19 with TRBJ1-2; D ambiguous. Germline V gene data show CDR1 as LNHDA and CDR2 as SQIVND (reference sequence). The CDR3 has 14 residues. The V end was cut by 2 bases, the J end by 8 bases, with 15 bases between. The CDR3 DNA is TGTGCCAGTAGTATATCCGGCTGGGAGGAGGGCTACACCTTC. It codes for CASSISGWEEGYTF.

The gene calls are TRBV27 and TRBJ2-5, with D perhaps TRBD2 (5 bases). CDR3 size: 13 residues. Germline CDR1 reads MNHEY; CDR2 reads SMNVEV (reference sequence). V was cut by 6 bases and J by 1 base, with 9 bases left in between. The CDR3 loop reads CASSSDFQETQYF. The CDR3 bases are TGTGCCAGCAGCTCGGACTTCCAAGAGACCCAGTACTTC.

The V call is TRBV15, the J call TRBJ2-5, with 7 bases that match TRBD2. The length of the CDR3 is 16 residues. Germline loops: CDR1 LNHNV, CDR2 YYDKDF (reference sequence). J gave up 2 bases and V 1 base, and 7 bases lay outside the gene matches. The DNA of the CDR3 is TGTGCCACCAGCAGAGGAACAGCGGGGACTCAAGAGACCCAGTACTTC. Translating gives CATSRGTAGTQETQYF. Full variable domain (outside the CDR3, taken from reference TRBV15 and TRBJ2-5): DAMVIQNPRYQVTQFGKPVTLSCSQTLNHNVMYWYQQKSSQAPKLLFHYYDKDFNNEADTPDNFQSRRPNTSFCFLDIRSPGLGDTAMYLCATSRGTAGTQETQYFGPGTRLLVL.

The V gene is TRBV10-2, the J gene TRBJ2-1, with a possible D match to TRBD1 (6 bases). The CDR3 loop spans 13 amino acids. CDR1 and CDR2 (germline): WSHSY, SAAADI. Deletions cut 6 bases from V and 4 bases from J, with 10 bases between. The CDR3 coding sequence is TGCGCCAGCAGAACAGGGATTTACAATGAGCAGTTCTTC. This encodes CASRTGIYNEQFF.

The CDR3 DNA reads as TGTGCCAGCAGCGTAGCTAGCGGGAGCCACAATGAGCAGTTCTTC. It yields the protein CASSVASGSHNEQFF. J is TRBJ2-1 and V is TRBV9, with 10 bases that match TRBD2. Germline CDR1 and CDR2: SGDLS and YYNGEE. The CDR3 length is 15 residues. The junction had 2 bases not matched to a gene; V was cut back by 0 bases and J by 5 bases.

This CDR3 reads CASSIGQVRSPLHF. The CDR3 DNA reads as TGTGCCAGTAGTATTGGACAGGTCCGTTCACCCCTCCACTTT. The rearrangement uses TRBV19 and TRBJ1-6; 7 nucleotides line up with TRBD1. J lost 9 bases, V lost 3 bases, and 5 bases had no gene match. CDR3 size: 14 residues. CDR1 is LNHDA and CDR2 is SQIVND in the germline V gene (reference sequence).

The CDR3 nucleotides read TGTGCCAGCAGAAATTTGGGGGCCCCCTCCGATGAAGCTTTCTTT. This encodes CASRNLGAPSDEAFF. The V call is TRBV6-1, the J call TRBJ1-1; TRBD1 might be the D (6 bases). V was cut by 6 bases and J by 7 bases, with 21 bases left in between. The CDR3 totals 15 residues. In germline, CDR1 is MNHNS, CDR2 SASEGT.

This clone was detected only a few times. The V and J genes are TRBV6-5 and TRBJ2-7; 8 bases fit TRBD1. Germline-derived CDR1 and CDR2 are MNHEY and SVGAGI. This CDR3 region has 15 residues. The J segment lost 0 bases and the V segment lost 5 bases, leaving 6 bases of the junction unmatched. CDR3 coding DNA: TGTGCCAGCAGTAGTCGGACAGGGATCTCCTACGAGCAGTACTTC. Its translation: CASSSRTGISYEQYF.

About this clone: Mismatch with germline at one junction end may stem from a read error. The chain carries TRBV7-7 and TRBJ1-2, with 8 nucleotides matching TRBD1. This CDR3 region has 16 residues. Germline-derived CDR1 and CDR2 are SSHAT and FNYEAQ (reference sequence). The DNA for the CDR3 is TGTGCTAGCAGCCCCGGCTCAGGGGGCTTCGGCTATGGCTACACCTTC. Amino acids: CASSPGSGGFGYGYTF.

The genes are TRBV11-2 and TRBJ2-7; D may be TRBD1 (5 bases). V dropped 6 bases and J dropped 0 bases, with 18 bases sitting between them. The germline V gene has CDR1 SGHAT and CDR2 FQNNGV. The CDR3 covers 16 residues. CDR3 in DNA: TGTGCCAGCAGTTCACCCCAGGGTCCTAGCTCCTACGAGCAGTACTTC. As protein: CASSSPQGPSSYEQYF.

This clone was counted once. V and J are TRBV5-1 and TRBJ1-1; the match to TRBD1 covers 7 bases. Germline assignment: CDR1 SGHRS and CDR2 YFSETQ. V was clipped by 3 bases and J by 11 bases; unmatched bases: 10. CDR3 length: 13 residues. CDR3 sequence reads: CASSYRQGEKAFF. The CDR3 DNA reads as TGCGCCAGCAGCTACCGACAGGGCGAAAAGGCTTTCTTT.

This chain joins TRBV27 and TRBJ2-3, with D possibly matching TRBD2 (6 bases). V gave up 4 bases and J gave up 2 bases, with 19 bases separating them. The CDR3 extends over 17 amino acids. Germline V gene data show CDR1 as MNHEY and CDR2 as SMNVEV (reference sequence). In nucleotides, the CDR3 is TGTGCCAGCAGTTCCCATTTGGGGGGAGCGGTCACAGATACGCAGTATTTT. This encodes CASSSHLGGAVTDTQYF.

The sample holds one count of this clone. The rearrangement uses TRBV7-6 and TRBJ2-7; 7 bases match TRBD1. Germline assignment: CDR1 SGHVS and CDR2 FNYEAQ. V lost 3 bases, J lost 1 base, and 3 bases stayed unmatched. This CDR3 has 14 residues. The CDR3 nucleotides are TGTGCCAGCAGCTTGACAGGGTTGTCCTACGAGCAGTACTTC. This translates into CASSLTGLSYEQYF. Based on the CDR3 plus reference TRBV7-6 and TRBJ2-7, the full variable domain is GAGVSQSPRYKVTKRGQDVALRCDPISGHVSLYWYRQALGQGPEFLTYFNYEAQQDKSGLPNDRFSAERPEGSISTLTIQRTEQRDSAMYRCASSLTGLSYEQYFGPGTRLTVT.

This clone occurred once. This chain uses TRBV2 with TRBJ2-7, with TRBD2 as a possible D gene (5 bases). CDR1 is SNHLY, CDR2 FYNNEI, per germline. This CDR3 contains 17 residues. V was clipped by 7 bases and J by 2 bases, with 24 bases between them. The CDR3 DNA reads as TGTGCCAGCAACCTACTTCACCGGGAACTGATAACCTACGAGCAGTACTTC. Translated: CASNLLHRELITYEQYF.

In this sample, this clone turned up a few times. The genes are TRBV30 and TRBJ2-5; TRBD2 might be the D (6 bases). The J call may be faulty, since TRBJ2-7 better matches the DNA end. The CDR3 runs to 16 residues. Germline-derived CDR1 and CDR2 are GTSNPN and SVGIG (reference sequence). The CDR3 DNA reads TGTGCCTGGAGTGTGCAGCAAATGGACTACTCCTACGAGCAGTACTTC. Protein product: CAWSVQQMDYSYEQYF.

V is TRBV7-9 and J is TRBJ1-4; 7 nucleotides line up with TRBD1. Trimming took 0 bases from V and 6 from J; bases not matched to a gene: 7. The CDR3 consists of 16 residues. Germline CDR1 SEHNR, CDR2 FQNEAQ (reference sequence). CDR3 protein: CASSLARRGRDEKLFF. The CDR3, as DNA: TGTGCCAGCAGCTTAGCGCGAAGGGGGCGGGATGAAAAACTGTTTTTT.

CDR3 in DNA: TGTGCCAGCAGCTTACGGGACTATCACACAGATACGCAGTATTTT. This gives the protein CASSLRDYHTDTQYF. The chain joins TRBV7-9 to TRBJ2-3; the match to TRBD2 covers 7 bases. This CDR3 is built from 15 residues. Germline CDR1 SEHNR, CDR2 FQNEAQ (reference sequence). V trimming: 2 bases; J trimming: 2 bases; junction bases outside the gene matches: 4.

The V gene is TRBV5-3, the J gene TRBJ1-2; D might be TRBD1 (5 bases). TRBV5-3 is an ORF, with its function uncertain. Trimming cost V 7 bases and J 4 bases, with 20 bases left between them. CDR3 length equals 15 residues. The CDR3 DNA follows: TGTGCCAGACGGACATGGGGGGAGGCCCCCTATGGCTACACCTTC. Translation: CARRTWGEAPYGYTF.

The CDR3 region is CASSSQAGSTDTQYF. As DNA, the CDR3 is TGTGCCAGCAGTAGCCAAGCGGGGAGCACAGATACGCAGTATTTT. This chain joins TRBV6-6 and TRBJ2-3; 7 positions match TRBD2. Germline CDR1 and CDR2: MNHNY and SVGAGI (reference sequence). With V trimmed by 5 bases and J by 0 bases, 5 bases remained unmatched. This CDR3 has 15 amino acids.

This clone was detected only a few times. V usage is TRBV4-1 and J usage is TRBJ2-5; 12 bases are a match to TRBD2. In germline, CDR1 is MGHRA, CDR2 YSYEKL. With 0 bases clipped from V and 2 bases from J, the junction kept 7 bases outside the gene matches. The CDR3 has 18 residues. The CDR3 region is CASSQDPLAGGGQETQYF. CDR3 bases: TGCGCCAGCAGCCAAGATCCACTAGCGGGGGGAGGTCAAGAGACCCAGTACTTC.

The gene calls are TRBV2 and TRBJ2-7, with TRBD2 matching 11 bases. Germline V gene lookup returns CDR1 SNHLY and CDR2 FYNNEI. V lost 6 bases, J lost 0 bases, and 4 bases stayed unmatched. The CDR3 loop spans 15 amino acids. This CDR3 reads CASRVAGGNSYEQYF. The CDR3 nucleotides are TGTGCCAGCAGAGTAGCGGGGGGGAACTCCTACGAGCAGTACTTC.

J is TRBJ2-5 and V is TRBV27; 9 bases line up with TRBD2. Germline V gene data show CDR1 as MNHEY and CDR2 as SMNVEV (reference sequence). J lost 0 bases, V lost 0 bases, and 5 bases had no gene match. This CDR3 is 17 amino acids long. DNA for the CDR3: TGTGCCAGCAGTTTATCGTCTAGCGGGAACAACCAAGAGACCCAGTACTTC. Encoded protein: CASSLSSSGNNQETQYF.

This clone was recorded once. In DNA, the CDR3 is TGTGCCAGCAGCTTCAGCGGGGGTTCCACTGAAGCTTTCTTT. Translating gives CASSFSGGSTEAFF. The chain combines TRBV7-9 with TRBJ1-1; weak D call: TRBD1 (5 bases). The CDR3 length is 14 residues. Germline V lookup: CDR1 SEHNR, CDR2 FQNEAQ (reference sequence). V was pared by 3 bases and J by 4 bases, with 12 bases between.

The rearrangement links TRBV27 to TRBJ1-2, with 7 bases lining up with TRBD1. With 5 bases clipped from V and 4 bases from J, the junction kept 4 bases outside the gene matches. This CDR3 has 13 amino acids. CDR1 MNHEY and CDR2 SMNVEV come from the germline V gene (reference sequence). CDR3 region: CASSPQGGYGYTF. The DNA for the CDR3 is TGTGCCAGCAGTCCCCAGGGGGGCTATGGCTACACCTTC.

The chain is built from TRBV6-6 and TRBJ1-3; D is ambiguous. Trimming cost V 0 bases and J 0 bases, with 6 bases left between them. CDR3 length: 15 amino acids. Germline V lookup: CDR1 MNHNY, CDR2 SVGAGI (reference sequence). CDR3 loop: CASSYSGHSGNTIYF. DNA for the CDR3: TGTGCCAGCAGTTACTCGGGCCACTCTGGAAACACCATATATTTT.

This sequence joins TRBV4-3 and TRBJ1-1; no clear D. The V gene lost 0 bases and the J gene lost 1 base, with 12 bases spanning the gap. The germline CDR1 and CDR2 sequences are LGHNA and YSLEER. This CDR3 is built from 16 residues. The CDR3 sequence: CASSQDSGWANTEAFF. DNA of the CDR3: TGCGCCAGCAGCCAAGATAGTGGATGGGCGAACACTGAAGCTTTCTTT.

This chain uses TRBV18 with TRBJ2-1; perhaps TRBD1 as D (8 bases). From germline, CDR1 is KGHSH and CDR2 LQKENI. The CDR3 extends over 19 amino acids. Trimming cost V 2 bases and J 8 bases, with 28 bases left between them. The CDR3 here is CASSPTGGRLASEVDEQFF. CDR3 bases: TGTGCCAGCTCACCAACAGGGGGTAGACTAGCTTCGGAGGTGGATGAGCAGTTCTTC.

The chain links TRBV6-1 to TRBJ1-5; D may be TRBD1 (5 bases). This CDR3 contains 15 residues. V was shortened by 5 bases and J by 3 bases, with 14 bases between the two germline ends. Germline V CDR1 and CDR2: MNHNS, SASEGT. CDR3 sequence reads: CASSRGRGTNQPQHF. CDR3 DNA sequence: TGTGCCAGCAGTCGGGGCCGGGGGACCAATCAGCCCCAGCATTTT.

The chain employs TRBV19 and TRBJ2-3, with 9 bases fitting TRBD1. The germline gives CDR1 LNHDA, CDR2 SQIVND (reference sequence). This CDR3 has 15 residues. Trimming at V came to 5 bases and at J to 3 bases, leaving 6 bases not matched to a gene. The CDR3 loop is CASSQRDRETDTQYF. The DNA of the CDR3 is TGTGCCAGTAGTCAACGGGACAGGGAGACAGATACGCAGTATTTT.